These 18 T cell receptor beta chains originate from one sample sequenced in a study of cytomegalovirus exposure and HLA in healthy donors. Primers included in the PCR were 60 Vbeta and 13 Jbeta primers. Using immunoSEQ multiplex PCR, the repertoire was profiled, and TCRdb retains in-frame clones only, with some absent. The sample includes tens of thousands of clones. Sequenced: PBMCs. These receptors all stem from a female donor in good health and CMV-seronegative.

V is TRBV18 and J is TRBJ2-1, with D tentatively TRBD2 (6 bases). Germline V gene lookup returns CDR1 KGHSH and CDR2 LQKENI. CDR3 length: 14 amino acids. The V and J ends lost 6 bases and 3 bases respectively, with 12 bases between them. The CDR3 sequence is CASSPRDFYNEQFF. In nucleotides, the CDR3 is TGTGCCAGCTCGCCTCGGGACTTCTACAATGAGCAGTTCTTC.

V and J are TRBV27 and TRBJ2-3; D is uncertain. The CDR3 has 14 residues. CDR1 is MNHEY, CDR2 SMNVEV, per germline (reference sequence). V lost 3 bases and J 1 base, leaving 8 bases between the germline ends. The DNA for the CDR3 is TGTGCCAGCAGTTTCTATTTGGGCACAGATACGCAGTATTTT. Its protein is CASSFYLGTDTQYF.

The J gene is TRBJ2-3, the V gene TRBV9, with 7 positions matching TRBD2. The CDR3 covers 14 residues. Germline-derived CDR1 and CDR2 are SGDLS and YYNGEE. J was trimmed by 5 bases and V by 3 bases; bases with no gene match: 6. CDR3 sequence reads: CASSAFRGRDTQYF. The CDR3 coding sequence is TGTGCCAGCAGCGCTTTCCGCGGGAGAGATACGCAGTATTTT.

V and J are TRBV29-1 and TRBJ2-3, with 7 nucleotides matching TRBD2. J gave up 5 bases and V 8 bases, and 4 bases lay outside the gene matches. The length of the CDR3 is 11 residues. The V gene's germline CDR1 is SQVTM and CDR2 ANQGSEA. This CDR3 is CSIQRGDTQYF. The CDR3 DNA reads TGCAGCATCCAGCGGGGAGATACGCAGTATTTT.

The CDR3 is CASSSTGSGRDEQYF. In DNA form, the CDR3 reads TGCGCCAGCAGCTCTACCGGTAGCGGGAGGGACGAGCAGTACTTC. This chain connects TRBV5-1 to TRBJ2-7; 11 nucleotides agree with TRBD2. The CDR3 runs 15 residues. CDR1 and CDR2 from the germline V gene are SGHRS and YFSETQ. V trimming: 3 bases; J trimming: 5 bases; junction bases outside the gene matches: 7.

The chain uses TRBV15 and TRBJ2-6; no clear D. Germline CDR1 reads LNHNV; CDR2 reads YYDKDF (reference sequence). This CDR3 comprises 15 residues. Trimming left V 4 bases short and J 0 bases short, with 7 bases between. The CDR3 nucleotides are TGTGCCACCAGCACTGACAACTCTGGGGCCAACGTCCTGACTTTC. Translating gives CATSTDNSGANVLTF.

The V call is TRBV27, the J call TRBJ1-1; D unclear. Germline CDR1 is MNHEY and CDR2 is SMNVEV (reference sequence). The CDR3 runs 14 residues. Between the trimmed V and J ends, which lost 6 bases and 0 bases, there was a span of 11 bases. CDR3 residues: CASSKRALNTEAFF. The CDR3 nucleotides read TGTGCCAGCAGCAAGAGGGCCCTGAACACTGAAGCTTTCTTT.

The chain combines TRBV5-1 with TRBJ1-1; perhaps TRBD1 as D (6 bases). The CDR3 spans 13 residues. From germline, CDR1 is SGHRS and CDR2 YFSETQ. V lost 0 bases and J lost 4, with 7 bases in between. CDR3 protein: CASSLAGVTEAFF. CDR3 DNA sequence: TGCGCCAGCAGCTTGGCAGGGGTCACTGAAGCTTTCTTT. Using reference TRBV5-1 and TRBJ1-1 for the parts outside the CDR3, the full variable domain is KAGVTQTPRYLIKTRGQQVTLSCSPISGHRSVSWYQQTPGQGLQFLFEYFSETQRNKGNFPGRFSGRQFSNSRSEMNVSTLELGDSALYLCASSLAGVTEAFFGQGTRLTVV.

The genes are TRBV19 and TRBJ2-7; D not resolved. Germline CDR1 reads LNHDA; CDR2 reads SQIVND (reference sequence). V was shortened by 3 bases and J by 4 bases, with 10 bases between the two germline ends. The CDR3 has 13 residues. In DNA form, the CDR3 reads TGTGCCAGTAGTATGAGCGCAACGTACGAGCAGTACTTC. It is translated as CASSMSATYEQYF.

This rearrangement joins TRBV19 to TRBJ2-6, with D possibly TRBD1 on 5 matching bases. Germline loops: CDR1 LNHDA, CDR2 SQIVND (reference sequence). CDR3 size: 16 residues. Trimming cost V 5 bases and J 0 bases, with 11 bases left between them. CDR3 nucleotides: TGTGCCAGTAGTTCCGGACACCCCTCTGGGGCCAACGTCCTGACTTTC. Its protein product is CASSSGHPSGANVLTF.

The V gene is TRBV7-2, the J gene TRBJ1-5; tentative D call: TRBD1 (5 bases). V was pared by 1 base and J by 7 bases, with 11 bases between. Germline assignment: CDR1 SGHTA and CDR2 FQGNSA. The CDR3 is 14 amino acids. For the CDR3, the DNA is TGTGCCAGCAGCTTAGGGCCAGGGAACCAGCCCCAGCATTTT. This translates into CASSLGPGNQPQHF.

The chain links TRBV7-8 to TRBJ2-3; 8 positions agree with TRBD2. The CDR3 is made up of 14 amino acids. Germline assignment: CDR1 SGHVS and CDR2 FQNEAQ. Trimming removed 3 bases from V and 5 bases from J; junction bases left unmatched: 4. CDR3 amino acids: CASSFGLAGDTQYF. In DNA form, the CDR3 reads TGTGCCAGCAGCTTCGGACTAGCCGGAGATACGCAGTATTTT.

The CDR3 DNA reads TGTGCCAGCAGTTCCCGGGCCAGGGGCTCCTACGAGCAGTACTTC. Its translation is CASSSRARGSYEQYF. The V call is TRBV6-5, the J call TRBJ2-7; a weak D match, TRBD1 (6 bases). The CDR3 has 15 residues. CDR1 MNHEY and CDR2 SVGAGI come from the germline V gene. The V end was cut by 4 bases, the J end by 0 bases, with 13 bases between.

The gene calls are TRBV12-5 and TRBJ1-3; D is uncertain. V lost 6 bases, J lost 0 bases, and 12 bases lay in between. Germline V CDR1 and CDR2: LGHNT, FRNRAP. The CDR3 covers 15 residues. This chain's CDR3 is CASGGTRLSGNTIYF. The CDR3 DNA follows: TGTGCTAGTGGGGGAACTAGGCTCTCTGGAAACACCATATATTTT. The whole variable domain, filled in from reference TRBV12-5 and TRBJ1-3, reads DARVTQTPRHKVTEMGQEVTMRCQPILGHNTVFWYRQTMMQGLELLAYFRNRAPLDDSGMPKDRFSAEMPDATLATLKIQPSEPRDSAVYFCASGGTRLSGNTIYFGEGSWLTVV.

This CDR3 reads CASSLGQGLGQPQHF. CDR3 bases: TGTGCCAGCAGCTTGGGACAGGGACTTGGTCAGCCCCAGCATTTT. The rearrangement uses TRBV5-4 and TRBJ1-5; the match to TRBD1 covers 7 bases. The V segment lost 0 bases and the J segment 6 bases; nucleotides outside the gene matches: 6. Germline assignment: CDR1 SGHNT and CDR2 YYREEE (reference sequence). The CDR3 has 15 amino acids.

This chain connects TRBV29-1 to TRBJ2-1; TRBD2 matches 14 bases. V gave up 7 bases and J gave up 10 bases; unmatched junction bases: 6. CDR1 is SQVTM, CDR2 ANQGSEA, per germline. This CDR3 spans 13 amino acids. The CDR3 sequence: CSARLAGGREQFF. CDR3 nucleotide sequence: TGCAGCGCCCGACTAGCGGGGGGGCGCGAGCAGTTCTTC.

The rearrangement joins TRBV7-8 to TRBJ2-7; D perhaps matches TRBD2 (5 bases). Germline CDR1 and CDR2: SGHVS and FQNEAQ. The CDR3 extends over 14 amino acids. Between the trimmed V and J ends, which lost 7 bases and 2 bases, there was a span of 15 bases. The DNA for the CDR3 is TGTGCCAGCACCCTCTTCGACGGGACCTACGAGCAGTACTTC. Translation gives CASTLFDGTYEQYF. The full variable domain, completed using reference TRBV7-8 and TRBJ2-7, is GAGVSQSPRYKVAKRGQDVALRCDPISGHVSLFWYQQALGQGPEFLTYFQNEAQLDKSGLPSDRFFAERPEGSVSTLKIQRTQQEDSAVYLCASTLFDGTYEQYFGPGTRLTVT.

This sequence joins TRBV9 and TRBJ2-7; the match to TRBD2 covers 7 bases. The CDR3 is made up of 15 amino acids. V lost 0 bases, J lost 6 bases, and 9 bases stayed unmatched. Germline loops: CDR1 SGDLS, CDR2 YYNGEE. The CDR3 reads CASSVAGRAASEQYF. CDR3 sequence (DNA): TGTGCCAGCAGCGTAGCGGGGAGGGCCGCTTCCGAGCAGTACTTC.